This entry lists 25 T cell receptor beta chains sequenced from one sample in a study of cytomegalovirus exposure and HLA in healthy donors. Vbeta (60) and Jbeta (13) primers were used in the PCR. Profiled with immunoSEQ multiplex PCR; TCRdb holds only in-frame clones, not every one. The table includes 100,000 to 120,000 clones, about four fifths detected once. The specimen was PBMCs. The source of these receptors is a man under 40 in good health and CMV-seronegative.

The CDR3 sequence is CASRADRRTDTQYF. The DNA of the CDR3 is TGTGCCAGCAGAGCGGACCGTCGCACAGATACGCAGTATTTT. V is TRBV6-5 and J is TRBJ2-3; a possible D gene is TRBD2 (5 bases). The CDR3 is 14 amino acids. Germline CDR1 is MNHEY and CDR2 is SVGAGI. The V end was cut by 6 bases, the J end by 1 base, with 11 bases between.

This chain uses TRBV6-5 with TRBJ1-4; 8 bases align to TRBD1. The J segment lost 7 bases and the V segment lost 2 bases, leaving 6 bases of the junction unmatched. CDR1 and CDR2 (germline): MNHEY, SVGAGI. The CDR3 length is 15 residues. DNA of the CDR3: TGTGCCAGCAGTTACGACAGGGGCGAGGGTGAAAAACTGTTTTTT. The encoded protein is CASSYDRGEGEKLFF.

The chain joins TRBV5-6 to TRBJ2-7, with 7 positions matching TRBD1. The length of the CDR3 is 15 residues. Germline V gives CDR1 SGHDT, CDR2 YYEEEE. V was pared by 4 bases and J by 0 bases, with 7 bases of the junction left unmatched. The CDR3, as DNA: TGTGCCAGCAGCAGCACAGGGGTCCCCTCCTACGAGCAGTACTTC. Its translation is CASSSTGVPSYEQYF.

The rearrangement joins TRBV11-2 to TRBJ1-2; 7 bases fit TRBD1. The CDR3 is 17 residues long. CDR1 SGHAT and CDR2 FQNNGV come from the germline V gene. With 3 bases clipped from V and 5 bases from J, the junction kept 15 bases outside the gene matches. CDR3 bases: TGTGCCAGCAGCTTGAGACAGGGTTACTCTGGGTGGTATGGCTACACCTTC. It specifies CASSLRQGYSGWYGYTF.

This rearrangement joins TRBV6-6 to TRBJ2-7, with D possibly TRBD1 on 6 matching bases. The CDR3 is made up of 14 amino acids. Germline CDR1 MNHNY, CDR2 SVGAGI (reference sequence). Trimming pared 7 bases from V and 0 bases from J, leaving 13 bases between. The CDR3, as DNA: TGTGCCAGCAACTCAGGGGATCTCTCCTACGAGCAGTACTTC. Translation: CASNSGDLSYEQYF.

The chain recombines TRBV11-3 with TRBJ2-1; D may be TRBD2 (5 bases). CDR3 length: 14 residues. V lost 4 bases and J lost 16, with 23 bases in between. Germline V gives CDR1 SGHNT, CDR2 YENEEA. CDR3: CASSYVQARGPVFF. For the CDR3, the DNA is TGTGCCAGCAGCTATGTCCAGGCCCGCGGGCCAGTTTTCTTC.

The genes are TRBV7-2 and TRBJ2-1; TRBD2 agrees at 13 bases. CDR1 and CDR2 (germline): SGHTA, FQGNSA. The CDR3 runs to 15 residues. V lost 5 bases, J lost 9 bases, and 7 bases stayed unmatched. The CDR3 reads CASSTTGTSGVEQFF. CDR3 coding DNA: TGTGCCAGCAGCACAACCGGGACTAGCGGGGTTGAGCAGTTCTTC.

The rearrangement uses TRBV11-2 and TRBJ2-1; tentatively, D is TRBD2 (6 bases). CDR1 SGHAT and CDR2 FQNNGV come from the germline V gene. Trimming left V 2 bases short and J 6 bases short, with 14 bases between. The CDR3 has 15 residues. CDR3 DNA sequence: TGTGCCAGCAGCTTATATTCTAGCGCTAGCAATGAGCAGTTCTTC. As protein: CASSLYSSASNEQFF. Full variable domain (outside the CDR3, taken from reference TRBV11-2 and TRBJ2-1): EAGVAQSPRYKIIEKRQSVAFWCNPISGHATLYWYQQILGQGPKLLIQFQNNGVVDDSQLPKDRFSAERLKGVDSTLKIQPAKLEDSAVYLCASSLYSSASNEQFFGPGTRLTVL.

This clone was seen a few times. The chain combines TRBV7-9 with TRBJ1-2; 7 nucleotides align to TRBD1. Unmatched junction bases numbered 9, after V lost 4 bases and J lost 4 bases. This CDR3 is 15 amino acids long. Germline CDR1 is SEHNR and CDR2 is FQNEAQ (reference sequence). CDR3 region: CASSYTGDSGYGYTF. The CDR3 bases are TGTGCCAGCAGCTACACAGGGGACTCAGGCTATGGCTACACCTTC.

V usage is TRBV28 and J usage is TRBJ1-1, with D uncertain. With 6 bases removed from V and 1 base from J, the gap between germline ends came to 15 bases. Per germline, CDR1 MDHEN and CDR2 SYDVKM. CDR3 length: 15 residues. DNA of the CDR3: TGTGCCAGCAGCTGTGGAGGAGCAGGGAACACTGAAGCTTTCTTT. Its translation: CASSCGGAGNTEAFF.

The rearrangement uses TRBV5-8 and TRBJ1-6; 9 bases are a match to TRBD1. Trimming at V came to 4 bases and at J to 7 bases, leaving 6 bases not matched to a gene. CDR3 length equals 15 residues. The germline gives CDR1 SGHTS, CDR2 YDEGEE. CDR3 in amino acids: CASSEQGAGNSPLHF. The CDR3 DNA is TGTGCCAGCAGCGAACAGGGGGCTGGGAATTCACCCCTCCACTTT.

The J gene is TRBJ1-3, the V gene TRBV9; a weak D match, TRBD1 (5 bases). V was trimmed by 2 bases and J by 7 bases, leaving 19 bases between them. Germline assignment: CDR1 SGDLS and CDR2 YYNGEE. This CDR3 contains 16 residues. CDR3 sequence reads: CASSVSGSDFGNTIYF. In DNA, the CDR3 is TGTGCCAGCAGCGTCTCAGGGTCGGATTTTGGGAACACCATATATTTT. Filled out from reference TRBV9 and TRBJ1-3, the complete variable domain reads DSGVTQTPKHLITATGQRVTLRCSPRSGDLSVYWYQQSLDQGLQFLIQYYNGEERAKGNILERFSAQQFPDLHSELNLSSLELGDSALYFCASSVSGSDFGNTIYFGEGSWLTVV.

CDR3 coding DNA: TGTGCCAGCAGGTCGACAGGGACGAACACTGAAGCTTTCTTT. It is translated as CASRSTGTNTEAFF. The rearrangement joins TRBV9 to TRBJ1-1; 7 bases are shared with TRBD1. J lost 1 base, V lost 5 bases, and 5 bases had no gene match. Germline V gene sequence: CDR1 SGDLS, CDR2 YYNGEE. The CDR3 loop spans 14 amino acids. The full variable domain, its missing parts supplied by reference TRBV9 and TRBJ1-1, is DSGVTQTPKHLITATGQRVTLRCSPRSGDLSVYWYQQSLDQGLQFLIQYYNGEERAKGNILERFSAQQFPDLHSELNLSSLELGDSALYFCASRSTGTNTEAFFGQGTRLTVV.

The chain joins TRBV5-4 to TRBJ2-3; unclear D gene. Trimming cost V 3 bases and J 1 base, with 9 bases left between them. The CDR3 has 14 amino acids. In germline, CDR1 is SGHNT, CDR2 YYREEE (reference sequence). The CDR3 sequence: CASSSPRGTDTQYF. In nucleotides, the CDR3 is TGTGCCAGCAGCTCCCCCCGGGGCACAGATACGCAGTATTTT.

The chain employs TRBV5-1 and TRBJ2-3; 10 nucleotides line up with TRBD2. CDR3 length: 14 residues. Germline V gene sequence: CDR1 SGHRS, CDR2 YFSETQ. The CDR3 is CVSKAGGLADTQYF. CDR3 coding DNA: TGCGTATCAAAAGCGGGGGGGCTTGCAGATACGCAGTATTTT.

The sample holds a few counts of this clone. The chain joins TRBV5-4 to TRBJ2-7; 7 bases map to TRBD1. The J segment lost 3 bases and the V segment lost 4 bases, leaving 4 bases of the junction unmatched. The length of the CDR3 is 13 residues. The germline CDR1 and CDR2 sequences are SGHNT and YYREEE (reference sequence). The CDR3, as DNA: TGTGCCAGCAGCCCTGGACAGGTCTACGAGCAGTACTTC. Encoded protein: CASSPGQVYEQYF.

This chain links TRBV4-2 with TRBJ1-6, with D perhaps TRBD1 (5 bases). Germline CDR1 is LGHNA and CDR2 is YNFKEQ. The CDR3 covers 13 residues. Between the trimmed V and J ends, which lost 6 bases and 8 bases, there was a span of 11 bases. CDR3 in amino acids: CASRTEGDSPLHF. CDR3 DNA sequence: TGTGCCAGCAGGACTGAAGGGGATTCACCCCTCCACTTT.

The V call is TRBV7-9, the J call TRBJ1-2; the match to TRBD1 covers 8 bases. CDR1 and CDR2 (germline): SEHNR, FQNEAQ (reference sequence). V shed 2 bases and J 6 bases; nucleotides not matched to a gene: 20. The CDR3 is 19 residues long. As DNA, the CDR3 is TGTGCCAGCAGCTTATTTGTTGTGAGTTATAAGGACAGGGAGGATGGCTACACCTTC. It encodes CASSLFVVSYKDREDGYTF.

J is TRBJ2-7 and V is TRBV5-6, with 7 bases lining up with TRBD2. J gave up 6 bases and V 4 bases, and 10 bases lay outside the gene matches. Germline CDR1 is SGHDT and CDR2 is YYEEEE. This CDR3 has 14 residues. The CDR3, as DNA: TGTGCCAGCAGCCCGGCTGCCGGCGGGGGCGAGCAGTACTTC. This encodes CASSPAAGGGEQYF.

This clone was detected once. The genes are TRBV18 and TRBJ2-7; D is uncertain. Germline loops: CDR1 KGHSH, CDR2 LQKENI. This CDR3 is 13 amino acids long. V gave up 4 bases and J gave up 0 bases, with 7 bases separating them. This CDR3 is CASSLLSSYEQYF. The DNA for the CDR3 is TGTGCCAGCTCACTCCTCAGCTCCTACGAGCAGTACTTC.

The chain employs TRBV4-1 and TRBJ1-2, with TRBD1 matching over 7 bases. The CDR3 is made up of 16 amino acids. Losses at the gene ends were 0 bases for V and 4 bases for J; bases not matched to a gene: 8. CDR1 and CDR2 from the germline V gene are MGHRA and YSYEKL. The CDR3 DNA reads as TGCGCCAGCAGCCAAGATTCAGAGGGGGCGCTCTATGGCTACACCTTC. Amino acid sequence: CASSQDSEGALYGYTF.

CDR3 in amino acids: CASSRVRDETGANVLTF. The CDR3 coding sequence is TGTGCCAGCAGCCGAGTGCGCGATGAGACTGGGGCCAACGTCCTGACTTTC. The chain has TRBV11-2 and TRBJ2-6, with D uncertain. The CDR3 is 17 amino acids. The germline V and J ends were trimmed by 5 bases and 2 bases, with 16 bases remaining between them. The germline gives CDR1 SGHAT, CDR2 FQNNGV.

This chain connects TRBV25-1 to TRBJ2-1; TRBD1 aligns across 10 bases. The CDR3 is 14 amino acids. V shed 7 bases and J 4 bases; nucleotides not matched to a gene: 4. Germline V gene lookup returns CDR1 MGHDK and CDR2 SYGVNS. DNA of the CDR3: TGTGCCAGCACCCGACAGGGGGCATACAATGAGCAGTTCTTC. Residues: CASTRQGAYNEQFF.

This clone was detected only once. This rearrangement joins TRBV11-2 to TRBJ2-7, with D possibly matching TRBD2 (5 bases). Trimming cost V 2 bases and J 7 bases, with 12 bases left between them. Germline values: CDR1 SGHAT, CDR2 FQNNGV. There are 13 residues in the CDR3. CDR3 amino acids: CASSLQAAGEQYF. In DNA form, the CDR3 reads TGTGCCAGCAGCTTACAGGCCGCGGGTGAGCAGTACTTC.

This chain uses TRBV30 with TRBJ1-4; a possible D gene is TRBD1 (5 bases). Per germline, CDR1 GTSNPN and CDR2 SVGIG (reference sequence). This CDR3 region has 13 residues. V dropped 4 bases and J dropped 8 bases, with 14 bases sitting between them. In DNA, the CDR3 is TGTGCCTGGACGGTGCAGGGCGGAGAAAAACTGTTTTTT. This gives the protein CAWTVQGGEKLFF.